What follows is one T cell receptor (beta chain) and its context. This clonotype was observed a few times. It lacks a known antigen. There are no base qualities to consult, and no much larger clone falls within one base. V is clipped by 4 bases and J by 7 bases, and the sequence between their germline boundaries is 14 bases long. From a lookup of the germline V gene (reference sequence), CDR1 and CDR2 are LGHDT and YNNKEL. From its cysteine to its phenylalanine, the CDR3 spans 14 amino acids. The DNA shown is the 42-base CDR3, in frame from base 1. Sequenced on an Illumina MiSeq. Quantitative 5'-RACE with molecular barcodes was the method used to prepare the TCR beta libraries. The paper's processing steps were these. To identify disease-linked TCR variants, a new computational method was used, one built on a probabilistic model of VDJ rearrangement. The public reads were reanalyzed by TCRdb: fastp trimming at Q25, MiXCR alignment, in-frame beta chains only. Every entry covers one CDR3 protein and lists the most common genes and DNA from its rows. TCRdb, not the original authors, processed these V and J calls. This sample lists roughly 36,000 distinct CDR3 sequences; around 14% were detected once. The top ten constitute approximately 35% of the sample.

These data are taken from a study of CD8 T cells in ankylosing spondylitis (dated by TCRdb to about 2017). Background on the whole study: The study set out to find disease-linked TCR variants by profiling T cell receptor beta repertoires in ankylosing spondylitis patients and healthy donors. Samples of peripheral blood were taken, and for ankylosing spondylitis patients, synovial fluid was collected as well. In total, the full study cohort was made up of 100 to 140 healthy donors and about two dozen ankylosing spondylitis patients. What the study reported, not specific to this receptor: Some motif variants had previously been reported in the synovial fluid and blood of reactive arthritis patients, which suggests shared mechanisms of disease initiation. A CD8+ phenotype was shown by the disease-linked clones, which were found at relatively low frequencies in peripheral blood. Blood from ankylosing spondylitis patients appeared to be characterized by a TCR beta motif made up of several highly homologous amino acid variants. According to the report, matched synovial fluid samples from ankylosing spondylitis patients were significantly enriched for the disease-linked clones.

The sequenced material came from blood. The chain is assembled from TRBV3-1 and TRBJ2-4, with TRBD1 perhaps the D gene, on 5 matching bases. This TCR came from a male donor with ankylosing spondylitis or in good health (not recorded which). The CDR3 protein is CASSPLTVGNIQYF. The DNA sequence reads TGTGCCAGCAGCCCCTTGACAGTTGGGAACATTCAGTACTTC.